Listed below are T cell receptor beta chains from one sample, sequenced in a study of regulatory T cells in long-lasting Graves disease. TCRdb reanalysed the multiplex PCR reads using MiXCR and keeps one entry per CDR3 protein. Of 350,000 to 400,000 distinct CDR3 sequences listed, less than 20% are singletons. The specimen was peripheral blood mononuclear cells (PBMCs), collected at new diagnosis, from a patient treated with antithyroid drugs. The origin of the receptors is a female donor with Graves disease. Each CDR3 is given with its conserved first and last residue. D genes are given only for firm matches. For some rows the clone size is stated as once, few or many, or as a class when expanded; others skip it.

many	TRBJ2-7	TRBV6-5	TRBD2	TGTGCCAGCAGTTACTCGAGGCTAGCGGGACAAACCTACGAGCAGTACTTC	CASSYSRLAGQTYEQYF
many	TRBJ2-6	TRBV28	-	TGTGCCAGCAGTTCACTGAGGTCAGATATCTCTGGGGCCAACGTCCTGACTTTC	CASSSLRSDISGANVLTF
few	TRBJ2-7	TRBV10-3	TRBD1	TGTGCCATCCGGGACAGGGACTACGAGCAGTACTTC	CAIRDRDYEQYF
many	TRBJ1-1	TRBV5-1	-	TGCGCCAGCAGGTCGGGAAACACTGAAGCTTTCTTT	CASRSGNTEAFF
-	TRBJ2-5	TRBV9	TRBD1	TGTGCCAGCAGCGCACGGGACAGACCCCAAGAGACCCAGTACTTC	CASSARDRPQETQYF
-	TRBJ1-6	TRBV5-6	-	TGTGCCAGCAGCGGTGGGACGGGACGGCCAAATTCACCCCTCCACTTT	CASSGGTGRPNSPLHF
many	TRBJ1-2	TRBV6-1	-	TGTGCCAGCAGTGAGGCAGGGGACTATGGCTACACCTTC	CASSEAGDYGYTF
-	TRBJ2-5	TRBV15	-	TGTGCCACCAGCAGAGATGGAGGGACAACGGAGACCCAGTACTTC	CATSRDGGTTETQYF
many	TRBJ2-1	TRBV7-3	-	TGTGCCAGCAGCTTAGATTTGGGTAACAATGAGCAGTTCTTC	CASSLDLGNNEQFF
few	TRBJ2-7	TRBV6-2/TRBV6-3	-	TGTGCCAGCAGTTACGGGCCCGGGTGGACAGCCTCCTACGAGCAGTACTTC	CASSYGPGWTASYEQYF
few	TRBJ2-5	TRBV19	TRBD2	TGTGCCAGTAGCGGGACTAGCGGGAGTGGCGGGGAGACCCAGTACTTC	CASSGTSGSGGETQYF
-	TRBJ2-1	TRBV7-9	TRBD2	TGTGCCAGCAGTTTTTACCCGGGACTAGCTTGGTTCTTC	CASSFYPGLAWFF
few	TRBJ2-1	TRBV4-3	TRBD2	TGCGCCAGCGGCCACGGGGGGATAAGTAGCGGGAGCAGAAATGAGCAGTTCTTC	CASGHGGISSGSRNEQFF
many	TRBJ2-3	TRBV6-1	-	TGTGCCAGCAGTGAAGTGGGAGTACCGGGACATTCTTTGGGTGCGCAGTATTTT	CASSEVGVPGHSLGAQYF
many	TRBJ1-1	TRBV7-3	-	TGTGCCAGCAGCCCACAGGGTGGTGGCACTGAAGCTTTCTTT	CASSPQGGGTEAFF
many	TRBJ2-5	TRBV5-1	TRBD1	TGCGCCAGCAGCTTAGGATCTACCGGGACAGGGCAAGAGACCCAGTACTTC	CASSLGSTGTGQETQYF
many	TRBJ1-4	TRBV7-9	-	TGTGCCAGCAGCCCCGCATACAGGGATCGTGAAAAACTGTTTTTT	CASSPAYRDREKLFF
few	TRBJ1-2	TRBV29-1	-	TGCAGCGTTGAAACGGCAGAAGAATATGGCTACACCTTC	CSVETAEEYGYTF
many	TRBJ2-1	TRBV4-3	-	TGCGCCAGCAGCCAAGGGGTGAAGGAGCTTAGTTACAATGAGCAGTTCTTC	CASSQGVKELSYNEQFF
-	TRBJ1-3	TRBV13	-	TGTGCCAGCAGCTTAGCCGGGGGGGGAACTGGAAACACCATATATTTT	CASSLAGGGTGNTIYF
-	TRBJ2-1	TRBV7-6	-	TGTGCCAGCAGCTTAGGGAGACAGAATAACAATGAGCAGTTCTTC	CASSLGRQNNNEQFF
many	TRBJ2-3	TRBV11-2	TRBD1	TGTGCCAGCAGCTCGTGGGGACAGGGTTCCCAAGATACGCAGTATTTT	CASSSWGQGSQDTQYF
many	TRBJ2-1	TRBV27	-	TGTGCCAGCAGTTTTGGGGACTCAAGAGAGCAGTTCTTC	CASSFGDSREQFF
many	TRBJ2-7	TRBV4-1	TRBD1	TGCGCCAGCAGCGACCTACCACCTTACGGGACAGATCCCTACGAGCAGTACTTC	CASSDLPPYGTDPYEQYF
-	TRBJ1-1	TRBV7-9	-	TGTGCCAGCAGTTTTTACCTGAAGGACACTGAAGCTTTCTTT	CASSFYLKDTEAFF
-	TRBJ1-4	TRBV15	TRBD1	TGTGCCACCAGCCGCGGGACAGGGCAGGAAAAACTGTTTTTT	CATSRGTGQEKLFF
few	TRBJ2-7	TRBV27	-	TGTGCCAGCAGTCCAATTTCTATCGTCGAGCAGTACTTC	CASSPISIVEQYF
many	TRBJ1-1	TRBV28	TRBD1	TGTGCCAGCAGTTCGGAACAGGGGGGGAACACTGAAGCTTTCTTT	CASSSEQGGNTEAFF
many	TRBJ1-1	TRBV5-6	-	TGTGCCAGCAGCTCCTGGGGCCTAGAACCTTTCCGGACTGAAGCTTTCTTT	CASSSWGLEPFRTEAFF
many	TRBJ1-1	TRBV12-3/TRBV12-4	-	TGTGCCAGCAGTTTCGGGGGGTTAGCTTTCTTT	CASSFGGLAFF
-	TRBJ1-4	TRBV15	-	TGTGCCACCAGCAGAGATCGGGGGACACTTGCAACTAATGAAAAACTGTTTTTT	CATSRDRGTLATNEKLFF
many	TRBJ1-6	TRBV6-1	-	TGTGCCAGCAGTCCCCCTGAAGGACGGGAATTCAACACACCCCTCCACTTT	CASSPPEGREFNTPLHF
many	TRBJ2-3	TRBV11-2	-	TGTGCCAGCAGCTTAAGCACCGAAGATACGCAGTATTTT	CASSLSTEDTQYF
many	TRBJ2-5	TRBV6-1	TRBD1	TGTGCCAGCAGGAGGACAGGGCGGGAGACCCAGTACTTC	CASRRTGRETQYF
many	TRBJ1-3	TRBV20-1	-	TGCAGCGTTGCAGGAGGGCCTGGAAACACCATATATTTT	CSVAGGPGNTIYF
many	TRBJ1-1	TRBV6-4	TRBD1	TGTGCCAGCAGACCCCAGGGGGCTGATAGGAACACTGAAGCTTTCTTT	CASRPQGADRNTEAFF
-	TRBJ2-1	TRBV5-1	-	TGCGCCAGCAAGGACTCCCCGCCCCGTGAGCAGTTCTTC	CASKDSPPREQFF
few	TRBJ1-2	TRBV28	TRBD1	TGTGCCAGCAGTTTACGGGGACAGCGGAACTATGGCTACACCTTC	CASSLRGQRNYGYTF